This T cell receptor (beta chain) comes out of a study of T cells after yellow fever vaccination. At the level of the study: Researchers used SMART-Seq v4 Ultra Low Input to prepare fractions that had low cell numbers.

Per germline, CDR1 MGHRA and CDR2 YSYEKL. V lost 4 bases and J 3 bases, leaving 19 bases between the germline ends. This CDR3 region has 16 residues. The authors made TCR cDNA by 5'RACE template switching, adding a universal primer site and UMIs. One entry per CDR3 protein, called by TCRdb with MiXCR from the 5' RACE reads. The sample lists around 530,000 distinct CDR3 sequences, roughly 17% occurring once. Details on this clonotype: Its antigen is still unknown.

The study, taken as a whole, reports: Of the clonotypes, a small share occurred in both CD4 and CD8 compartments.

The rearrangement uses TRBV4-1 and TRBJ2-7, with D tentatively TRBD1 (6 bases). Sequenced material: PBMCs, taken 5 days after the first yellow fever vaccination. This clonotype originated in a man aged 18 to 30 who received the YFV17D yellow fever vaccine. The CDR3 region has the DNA TGCGCCAGCAGCCGTGCGGACAGTCCGGAGGTCTACGAGCAGTACTTC. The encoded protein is CASSRADSPEVYEQYF.